This T cell receptor (beta chain) was identified during a study of cytomegalovirus exposure and HLA in healthy donors. 13 Jbeta primers and 60 Vbeta primers were used for the PCR. This table comes from immunoSEQ multiplex PCR, and its TCRdb copy is limited to in-frame clones, with some not included. The sample has 90,000 to 150,000 clones; the top ten hold about 3.5%. The CDR3 consists of 14 residues. Germline assignment: CDR1 LNHDA and CDR2 SQIVND (reference sequence). The V and J genes are TRBV19 and TRBJ2-5; 9 nucleotides agree with TRBD1. With the DNA end fitting TRBJ2-7 better, the J assignment may be wrong. The TCR was taken from a man in his late teens or twenties in good health and CMV-seronegative. Material for sequencing was PBMCs. The CDR3 loop reads CASTSGTGTYEQYF. In DNA, the CDR3 is TGTGCCAGTACCTCCGGGACAGGGACCTACGAGCAGTACTTC.